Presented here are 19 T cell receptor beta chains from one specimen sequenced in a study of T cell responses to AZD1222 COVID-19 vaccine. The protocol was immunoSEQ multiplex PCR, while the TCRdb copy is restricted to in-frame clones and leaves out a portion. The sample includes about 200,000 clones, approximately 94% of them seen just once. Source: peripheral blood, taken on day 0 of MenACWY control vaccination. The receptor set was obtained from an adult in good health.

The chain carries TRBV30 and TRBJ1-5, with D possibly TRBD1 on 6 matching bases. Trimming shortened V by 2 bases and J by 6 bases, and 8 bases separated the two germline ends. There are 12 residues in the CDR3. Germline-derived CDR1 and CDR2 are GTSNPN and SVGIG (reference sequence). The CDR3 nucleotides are TGTGCCTGGAGTCCCAGGGGTCAGCCCCAGCATTTT. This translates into CAWSPRGQPQHF.

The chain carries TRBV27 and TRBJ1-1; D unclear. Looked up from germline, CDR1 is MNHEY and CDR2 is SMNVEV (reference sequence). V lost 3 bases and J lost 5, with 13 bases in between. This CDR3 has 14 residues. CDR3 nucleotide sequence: TGTGCCAGCAGTTTCTTTCGGACGGGAACTGAAGCTTTCTTT. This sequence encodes CASSFFRTGTEAFF.

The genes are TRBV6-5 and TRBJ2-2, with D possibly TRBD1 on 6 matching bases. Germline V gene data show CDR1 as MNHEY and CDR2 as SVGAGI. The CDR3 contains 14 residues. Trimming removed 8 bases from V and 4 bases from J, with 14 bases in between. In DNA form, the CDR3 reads TGTGCCAGCGTTACAACAGGGTCCACCGGGGAGCTGTTTTTT. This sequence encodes CASVTTGSTGELFF.

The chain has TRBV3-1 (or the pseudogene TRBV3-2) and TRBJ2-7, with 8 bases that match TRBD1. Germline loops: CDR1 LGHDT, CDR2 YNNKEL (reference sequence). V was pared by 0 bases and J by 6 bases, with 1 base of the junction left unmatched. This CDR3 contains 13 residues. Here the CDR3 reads CASSQDRGREQYF. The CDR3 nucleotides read TGTGCCAGCAGCCAAGACAGGGGGCGCGAGCAGTACTTC.

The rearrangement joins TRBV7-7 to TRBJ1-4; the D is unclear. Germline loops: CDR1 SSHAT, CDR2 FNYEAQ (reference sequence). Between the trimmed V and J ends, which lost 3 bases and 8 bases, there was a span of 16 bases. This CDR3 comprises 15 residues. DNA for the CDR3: TGTGCCAGCAGCTTCACGGCCAGCCTGAGGGAAAAACTGTTTTTT. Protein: CASSFTASLREKLFF.

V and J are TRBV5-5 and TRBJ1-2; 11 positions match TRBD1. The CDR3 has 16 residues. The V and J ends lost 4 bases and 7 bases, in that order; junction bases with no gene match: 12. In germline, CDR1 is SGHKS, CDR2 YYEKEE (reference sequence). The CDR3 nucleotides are TGTGCCAGCAGCCCCGGACAGGGGGCAGGATTGTTTGGCTACACCTTC. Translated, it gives CASSPGQGAGLFGYTF.

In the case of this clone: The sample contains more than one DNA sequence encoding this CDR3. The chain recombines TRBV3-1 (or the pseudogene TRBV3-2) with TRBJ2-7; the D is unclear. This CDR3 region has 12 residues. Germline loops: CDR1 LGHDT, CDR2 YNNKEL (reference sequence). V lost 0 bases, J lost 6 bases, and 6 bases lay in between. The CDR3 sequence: CASSQEGGEQYF. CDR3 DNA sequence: TGTGCCAGCAGCCAAGAAGGTGGCGAGCAGTACTTC.

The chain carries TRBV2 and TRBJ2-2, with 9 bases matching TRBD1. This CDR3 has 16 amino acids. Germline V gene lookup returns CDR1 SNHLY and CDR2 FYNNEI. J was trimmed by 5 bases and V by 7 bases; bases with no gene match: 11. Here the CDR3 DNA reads TGTGCCAGCATCCCCCCGGGACAGGGCAATACCGGGGAGCTGTTTTTT. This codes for CASIPPGQGNTGELFF. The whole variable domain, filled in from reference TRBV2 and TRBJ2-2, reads EPEVTQTPSHQVTQMGQEVILRCVPISNHLYFYWYRQILGQKVEFLVSFYNNEISEKSEIFDDQFSVERPDGSNFTLKIRSTKLEDSAMYFCASIPPGQGNTGELFFGEGSRLTVL.

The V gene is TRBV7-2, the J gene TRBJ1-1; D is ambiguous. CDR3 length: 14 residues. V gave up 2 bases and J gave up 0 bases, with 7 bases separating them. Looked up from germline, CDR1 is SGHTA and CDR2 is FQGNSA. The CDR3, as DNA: TGTGCCAGCAGCTTACGGACGGTGAACACTGAAGCTTTCTTT. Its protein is CASSLRTVNTEAFF.

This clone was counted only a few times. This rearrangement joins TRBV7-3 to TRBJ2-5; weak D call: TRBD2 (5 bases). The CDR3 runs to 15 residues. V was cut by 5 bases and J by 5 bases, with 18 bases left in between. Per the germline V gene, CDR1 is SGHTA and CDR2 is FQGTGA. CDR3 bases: TGTGCCAGCAGCGACGGGGTGGTCTCTTCGGAGACCCAGTACTTC. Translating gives CASSDGVVSSETQYF. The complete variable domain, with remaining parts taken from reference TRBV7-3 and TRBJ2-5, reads GAGVSQTPSNKVTEKGKYVELRCDPISGHTALYWYRQSLGQGPEFLIYFQGTGAADDSGLPNDRFFAVRPEGSVSTLKIQRTERGDSAVYLCASSDGVVSSETQYFGPGTRLLVL.

The CDR3 reads CASSPGDRRYDSGNTIYF. As DNA, the CDR3 is TGTGCCAGCAGCCCCGGGGACAGGCGGTATGACTCTGGAAACACCATATATTTT. V is TRBV7-8 and J is TRBJ1-3; 8 nucleotides agree with TRBD1. This CDR3 is built from 18 residues. V lost 5 bases and J lost 0; bases outside the gene matches: 12. From germline, CDR1 is SGHVS and CDR2 FQNEAQ. The complete variable domain, with remaining parts taken from reference TRBV7-8 and TRBJ1-3, reads GAGVSQSPRYKVAKRGQDVALRCDPISGHVSLFWYQQALGQGPEFLTYFQNEAQLDKSGLPSDRFFAERPEGSVSTLKIQRTQQEDSAVYLCASSPGDRRYDSGNTIYFGEGSWLTVV.

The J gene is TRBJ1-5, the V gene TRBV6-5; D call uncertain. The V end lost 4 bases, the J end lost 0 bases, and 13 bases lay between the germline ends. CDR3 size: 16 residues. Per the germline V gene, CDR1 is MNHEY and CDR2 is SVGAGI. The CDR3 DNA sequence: TGTGCCAGCAGTTTATCCGTCATTAATAGCAATCAGCCCCAGCATTTT. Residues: CASSLSVINSNQPQHF.

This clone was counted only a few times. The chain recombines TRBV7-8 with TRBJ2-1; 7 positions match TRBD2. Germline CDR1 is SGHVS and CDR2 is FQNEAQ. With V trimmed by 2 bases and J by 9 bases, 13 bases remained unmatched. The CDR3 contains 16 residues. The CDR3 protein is CASSLSSGGTRGEQFF. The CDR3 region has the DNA TGTGCCAGCAGCTTATCGTCGGGGGGTACCCGAGGTGAGCAGTTCTTC.

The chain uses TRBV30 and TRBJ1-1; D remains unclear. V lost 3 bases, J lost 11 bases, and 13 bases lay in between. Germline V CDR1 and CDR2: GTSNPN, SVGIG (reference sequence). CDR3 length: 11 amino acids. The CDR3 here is CAWSELIGAFF. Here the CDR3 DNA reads TGTGCCTGGAGCGAGCTAATTGGGGCTTTCTTT.

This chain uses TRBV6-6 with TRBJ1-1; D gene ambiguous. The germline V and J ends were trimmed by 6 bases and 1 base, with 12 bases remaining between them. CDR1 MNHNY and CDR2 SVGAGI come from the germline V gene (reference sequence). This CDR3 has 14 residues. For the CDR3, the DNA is TGTGCCAGCAGCCGAATATGGGCGAACACTGAAGCTTTCTTT. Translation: CASSRIWANTEAFF.

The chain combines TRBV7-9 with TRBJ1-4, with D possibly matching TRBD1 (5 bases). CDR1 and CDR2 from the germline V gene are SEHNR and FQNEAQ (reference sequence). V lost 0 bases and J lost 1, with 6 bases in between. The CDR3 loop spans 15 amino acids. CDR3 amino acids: CASSLAGVTNEKLFF. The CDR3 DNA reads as TGTGCCAGCAGCTTAGCGGGGGTAACTAATGAAAAACTGTTTTTT.

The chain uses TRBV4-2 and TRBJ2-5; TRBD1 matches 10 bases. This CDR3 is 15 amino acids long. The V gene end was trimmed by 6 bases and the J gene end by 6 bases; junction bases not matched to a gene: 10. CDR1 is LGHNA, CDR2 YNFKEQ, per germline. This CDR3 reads CASRPLGTGDQTQYF. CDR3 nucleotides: TGTGCCAGCAGACCCTTGGGGACAGGGGATCAGACCCAGTACTTC.

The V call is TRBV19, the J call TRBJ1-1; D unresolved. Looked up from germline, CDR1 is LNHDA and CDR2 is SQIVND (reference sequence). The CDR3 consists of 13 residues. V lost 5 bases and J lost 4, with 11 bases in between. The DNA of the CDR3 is TGTGCCAGTAGTCGGATCGTGGGCACTGAAGCTTTCTTT. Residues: CASSRIVGTEAFF.

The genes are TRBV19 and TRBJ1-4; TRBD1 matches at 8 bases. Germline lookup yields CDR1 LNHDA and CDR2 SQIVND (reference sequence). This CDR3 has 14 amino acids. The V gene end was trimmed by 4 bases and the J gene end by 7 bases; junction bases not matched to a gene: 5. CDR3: CASSSRQGSEKLFF. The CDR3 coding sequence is TGTGCCAGTAGTAGCAGACAGGGGAGTGAAAAACTGTTTTTT.